This T cell receptor beta chain was obtained from a study of beta chain features in type 1 diabetes. The V end was cut by 2 bases, the J end by 3 bases, with 6 bases between. The CDR3 consists of 13 residues. CDR1 and CDR2 from the germline V gene are SGHNT and YYREEE (reference sequence). Findings of the study overall: The study found fewer insertions and more deletions at VDJ junctions in type 1 diabetes patients. PCR might show a preference for shorter templates, equally across patients and controls.

TCRB transcripts that were expressed got sequenced, as all of the isolated RNA had been reverse transcribed. The method was immunoSEQ multiplex PCR; TCRdb's version includes in-frame clones alone and lacks a portion of them. The data hold 850,000 to 900,000 clones, with 17% observed a single time. With regard to this clone: Antigen unknown. At the DNA level, this CDR3 is encoded by other sequences in the same sample as well.

The TCR was taken from a woman aged 18-29 years in good health. The source material was naive CD4+ T cells from blood. This chain connects TRBV5-4 to TRBJ1-5; D uncertain. CDR3 residues: CASSLGPNQPQHF. DNA for the CDR3: TGTGCCAGCAGCTTAGGTCCCAATCAGCCCCAGCATTTT.